The sequence of this TCR beta chain was determined in a study of blood T cell repertoires in COVID-19. Overall study: There were acute and convalescent COVID-19 samples, and they came from the United States, Italy and Spain.

Assay used: immunoSEQ multiplex PCR; TCRdb lists only in-frame clones, some missing. The table includes 150,000 to 200,000 clones, 70% to 80% detected once. The V end was cut by 3 bases, the J end by 3 bases, with 11 bases between. The germline CDR1 and CDR2 sequences are LNHDA and SQIVND (reference sequence). The CDR3 loop spans 14 amino acids. This clone showed up just a few times. The receptor was isolated from a woman between 35 and 50 years old with COVID-19, enrolled during active disease. Sequences were obtained from peripheral blood. This rearrangement joins TRBV19 to TRBJ2-5, with D perhaps matching TRBD1 (6 bases). CDR3 loop: CASSMGNREETQYF. CDR3 coding DNA: TGTGCCAGTAGTATGGGAAACAGGGAAGAGACCCAGTACTTC. The complete variable domain, with remaining parts taken from reference TRBV19 and TRBJ2-5, reads DGGITQSPKYLFRKEGQNVTLSCEQNLNHDAMYWYRQDPGQGLRLIYYSQIVNDFQKGDIAEGYSVSREKKESFPLTVTSAQKNPTAFYLCASSMGNREETQYFGPGTRLLVL.